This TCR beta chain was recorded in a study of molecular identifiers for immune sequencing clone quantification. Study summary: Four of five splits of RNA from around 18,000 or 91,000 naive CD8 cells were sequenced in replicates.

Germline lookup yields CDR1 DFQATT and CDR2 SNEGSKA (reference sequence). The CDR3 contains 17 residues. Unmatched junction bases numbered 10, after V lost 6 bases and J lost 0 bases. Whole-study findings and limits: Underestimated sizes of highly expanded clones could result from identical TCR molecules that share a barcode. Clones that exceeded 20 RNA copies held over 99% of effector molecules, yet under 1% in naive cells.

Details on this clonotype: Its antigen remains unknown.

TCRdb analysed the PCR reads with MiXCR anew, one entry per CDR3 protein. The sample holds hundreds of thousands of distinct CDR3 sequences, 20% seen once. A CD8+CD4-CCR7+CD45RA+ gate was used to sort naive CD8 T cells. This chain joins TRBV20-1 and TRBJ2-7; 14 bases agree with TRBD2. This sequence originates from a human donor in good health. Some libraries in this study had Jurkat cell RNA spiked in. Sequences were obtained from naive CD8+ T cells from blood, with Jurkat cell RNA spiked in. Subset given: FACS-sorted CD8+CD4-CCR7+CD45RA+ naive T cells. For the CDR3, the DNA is TGCAGTGCATACGGACTAGCGGGAGGAGTGGGCTCCTACGAGCAGTACTTC. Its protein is CSAYGLAGGVGSYEQYF.